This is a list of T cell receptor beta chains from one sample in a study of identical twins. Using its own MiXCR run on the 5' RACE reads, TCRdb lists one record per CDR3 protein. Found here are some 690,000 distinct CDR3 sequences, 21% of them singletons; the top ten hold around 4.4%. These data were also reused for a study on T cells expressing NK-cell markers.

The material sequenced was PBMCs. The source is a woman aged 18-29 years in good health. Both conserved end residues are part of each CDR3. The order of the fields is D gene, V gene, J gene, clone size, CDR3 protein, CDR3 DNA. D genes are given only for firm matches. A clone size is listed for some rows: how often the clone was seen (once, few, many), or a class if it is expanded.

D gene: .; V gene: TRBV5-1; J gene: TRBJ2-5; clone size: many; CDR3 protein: CASSLSETQYF; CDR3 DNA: TGCGCCAGCAGCTTGTCGGAGACCCAGTACTTC
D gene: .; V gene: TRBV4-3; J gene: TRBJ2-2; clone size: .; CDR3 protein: CASSSRVLTGELFF; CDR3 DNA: TGCGCCAGCAGCTCCCGTGTCCTCACCGGGGAGCTGTTTTTT
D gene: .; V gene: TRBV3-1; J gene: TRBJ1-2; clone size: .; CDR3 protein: CASSPLGSTKVNYGYTF; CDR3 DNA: TGTGCCAGCAGCCCCCTCGGGAGTACGAAGGTTAACTATGGCTACACCTTC
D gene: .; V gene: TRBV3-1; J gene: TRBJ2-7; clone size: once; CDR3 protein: CASSHSRYEQYF; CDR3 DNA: TGTGCCAGCAGCCATTCTAGGTACGAGCAGTACTTC
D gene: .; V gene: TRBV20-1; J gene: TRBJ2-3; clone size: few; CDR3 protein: CSAFSWTDTQYF; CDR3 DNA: TGCAGTGCCTTCAGTTGGACAGATACGCAGTATTTT
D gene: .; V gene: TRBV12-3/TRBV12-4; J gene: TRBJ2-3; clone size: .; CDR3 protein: CASSLVPKADTQYF; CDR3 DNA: TGTGCCAGCAGTTTGGTCCCTAAGGCAGATACGCAGTATTTT
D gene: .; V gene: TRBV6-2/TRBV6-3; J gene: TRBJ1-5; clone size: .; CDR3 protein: CASRLQGGNQPQHF; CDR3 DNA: TGTGCCAGCAGACTACAGGGTGGCAATCAGCCCCAGCATTTT
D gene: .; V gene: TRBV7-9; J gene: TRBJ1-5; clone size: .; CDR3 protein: CASSFSGDQPQHF; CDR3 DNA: TGTGCCAGCAGCTTTTCGGGGGATCAGCCCCAGCATTTT
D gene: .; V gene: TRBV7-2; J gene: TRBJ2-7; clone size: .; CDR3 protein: CASSAKGGPEQYF; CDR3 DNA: TGTGCCAGCAGCGCGAAGGGGGGCCCCGAGCAGTACTTC
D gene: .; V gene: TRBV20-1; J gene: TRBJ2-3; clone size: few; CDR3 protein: CSAPPRLAVSTDTQYF; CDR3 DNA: TGCAGTGCACCTCCCCGACTTGCGGTTAGCACAGATACGCAGTATTTT
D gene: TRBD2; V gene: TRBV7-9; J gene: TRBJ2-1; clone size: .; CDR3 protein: CASSTGLGNEHFF; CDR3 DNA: TGTGCCAGCAGCACCGGACTAGGCAATGAGCATTTCTTC
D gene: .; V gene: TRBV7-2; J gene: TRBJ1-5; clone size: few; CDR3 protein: CATDMGGGRNQPQHF; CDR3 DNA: TGTGCCACCGACATGGGGGGGGGTCGCAATCAGCCCCAGCATTTT
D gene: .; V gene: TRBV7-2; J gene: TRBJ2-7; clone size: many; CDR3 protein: CASSLEPLSREQYF; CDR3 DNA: TGTGCCAGCAGCTTAGAGCCCCTTTCGCGGGAGCAGTACTTC
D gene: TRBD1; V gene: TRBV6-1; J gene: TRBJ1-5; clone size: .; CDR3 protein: CASRTGTGYQPQHF; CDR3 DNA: TGTGCCAGCAGAACGGGGACAGGGTATCAGCCCCAGCATTTT
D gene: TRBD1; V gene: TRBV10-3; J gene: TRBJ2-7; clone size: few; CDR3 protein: CAIRGNRGQGGFEQYF; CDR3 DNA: TGTGCCATCAGAGGCAATCGGGGACAGGGGGGGTTCGAGCAGTACTTC
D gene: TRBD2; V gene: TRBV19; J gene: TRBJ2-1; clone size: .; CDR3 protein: CATTPWSGVVNEQFF; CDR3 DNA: TGTGCCACTACGCCTTGGAGCGGGGTAGTAAATGAGCAGTTCTTC
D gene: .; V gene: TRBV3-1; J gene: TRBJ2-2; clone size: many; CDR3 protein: CASSWTGTLTGELFF; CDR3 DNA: TGTGCCAGCAGCTGGACCGGGACTCTCACCGGGGAGCTGTTTTTT
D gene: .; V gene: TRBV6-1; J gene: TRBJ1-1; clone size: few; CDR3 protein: CASLGIYTEAFF; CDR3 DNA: TGTGCCAGCCTAGGGATCTACACTGAAGCTTTCTTT
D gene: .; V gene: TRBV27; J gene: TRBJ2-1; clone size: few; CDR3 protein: CASSPPGANEQFF; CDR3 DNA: TGTGCCAGCAGTCCCCCCGGAGCCAATGAGCAGTTCTTC
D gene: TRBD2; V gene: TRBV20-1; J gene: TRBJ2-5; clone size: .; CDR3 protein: CSASRYAGATKYQETQYF; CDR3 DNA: TGCAGTGCTAGTAGATACGCGGGAGCCACGAAGTACCAAGAGACCCAGTACTTC
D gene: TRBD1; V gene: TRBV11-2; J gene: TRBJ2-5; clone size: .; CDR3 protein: CASSRGMNRGLMETQYF; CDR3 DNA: TGTGCCAGCAGCCGGGGGATGAACAGGGGGCTGATGGAGACCCAGTACTTC
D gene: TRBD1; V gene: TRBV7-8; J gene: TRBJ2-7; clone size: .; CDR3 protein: CASSPGGGSFIHEQYF; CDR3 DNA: TGTGCCAGCAGCCCAGGGGGCGGGTCCTTTATCCACGAGCAGTACTTC
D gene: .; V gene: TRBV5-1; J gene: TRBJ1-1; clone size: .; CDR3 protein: CASSLEAGTVIRF; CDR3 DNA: TGCGCCAGCAGCTTGGAGGCAGGCACCGTCATACGCTTT
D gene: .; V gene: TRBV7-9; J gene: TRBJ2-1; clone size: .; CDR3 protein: CASRTVGGLVGGNEQFF; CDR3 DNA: TGTGCCAGCAGGACGGTTGGGGGGCTCGTAGGAGGAAATGAGCAGTTCTTC
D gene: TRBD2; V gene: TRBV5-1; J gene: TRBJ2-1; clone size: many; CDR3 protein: CASRYALLAGDNEQFF; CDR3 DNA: TGCGCCAGCCGCTATGCCCTACTAGCGGGGGACAATGAGCAGTTCTTC
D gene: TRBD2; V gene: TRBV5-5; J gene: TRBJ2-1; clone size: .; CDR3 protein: CASSFIAGPGSEQFF; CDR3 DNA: TGTGCCAGCAGCTTCATAGCGGGCCCCGGGAGTGAGCAGTTCTTC
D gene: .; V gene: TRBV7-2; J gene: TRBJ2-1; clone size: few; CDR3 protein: CASSQPQGLHEQFF; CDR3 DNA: TGTGCCAGCAGTCAACCCCAGGGGCTGCATGAGCAGTTCTTC
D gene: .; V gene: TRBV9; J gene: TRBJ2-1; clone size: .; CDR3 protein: CASSGLYGAYNEQFF; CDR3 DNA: TGTGCCAGCAGCGGCCTTTATGGCGCCTACAATGAGCAGTTCTTC
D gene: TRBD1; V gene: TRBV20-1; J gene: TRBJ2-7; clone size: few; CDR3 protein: CSAKGQPDNYEQYF; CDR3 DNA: TGCAGTGCGAAGGGACAGCCGGACAACTACGAGCAGTACTTC
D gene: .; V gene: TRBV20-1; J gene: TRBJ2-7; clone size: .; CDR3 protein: CSAMRVSYEQYF; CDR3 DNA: TGCAGTGCTATGAGAGTCTCCTACGAGCAGTACTTC